This T cell receptor beta chain was sequenced in a study of Ad26.COV2.S vaccination and SARS-CoV-2 variants. Study information: Intramuscular Ad26.COV2.S at 5x10^10 or 1x10^11 viral particles.

Libraries were prepared by immunoSEQ multiplex PCR; TCRdb keeps only in-frame clonotypes and omits some of them. Found here are about 480,000 clones, approximately 88% of them singletons; the top ten hold 10% to 15%. Described treatment: some 20 received Ad26.COV2.S at low or high dose, single or two shots; a few received placebo; per-sample allocation not given. Day 63 after the first vaccine or placebo injection was the time point for sampling. Study outcomes and limitations: Comparability of non-spike TCR breadth was observed across vaccine and placebo recipients.

About this clone itself: The antigen is unknown.

This CDR3 is 14 amino acids long. Germline values: CDR1 LNHDA, CDR2 SQIVND (reference sequence). V was cut by 2 bases and J by 7 bases, with 9 bases left in between. This sequence originates from a person between 18 and 59 years old who received the Ad26.COV2.S COVID-19 vaccine or a placebo. The source was peripheral blood, collected in a trial of Ad26.COV2.S vaccine versus placebo. The rearrangement uses TRBV19 and TRBJ1-6; a possible D gene is TRBD1 (6 bases). CDR3 amino acids: CASSIQGWNSPLHF. The DNA for the CDR3 is TGTGCCAGTAGTATACAGGGGTGGAATTCACCCCTCCACTTT.